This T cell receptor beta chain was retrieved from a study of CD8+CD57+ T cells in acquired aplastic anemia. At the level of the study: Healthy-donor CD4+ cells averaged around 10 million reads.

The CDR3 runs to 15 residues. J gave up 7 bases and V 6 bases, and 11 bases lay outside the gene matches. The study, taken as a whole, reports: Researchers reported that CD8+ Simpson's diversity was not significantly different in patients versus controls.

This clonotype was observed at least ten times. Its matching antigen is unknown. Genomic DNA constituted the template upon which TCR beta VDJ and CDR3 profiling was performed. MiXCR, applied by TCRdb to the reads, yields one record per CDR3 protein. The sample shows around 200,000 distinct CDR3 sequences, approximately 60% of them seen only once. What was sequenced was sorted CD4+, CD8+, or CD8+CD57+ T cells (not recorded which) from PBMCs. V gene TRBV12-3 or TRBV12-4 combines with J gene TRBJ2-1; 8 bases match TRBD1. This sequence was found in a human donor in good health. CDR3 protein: CASRPPGGVRNEQFF. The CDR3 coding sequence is TGTGCCAGCAGGCCCCCAGGGGGCGTTAGGAATGAGCAGTTCTTC.